These T cell receptor beta chains were read from a single sample in a study of cytomegalovirus exposure and HLA in healthy donors. TCRdb's copy holds only in-frame clones and misses some; the assay was immunoSEQ multiplex PCR. The sample shows 140,000 or so clones, around 73% of them seen only once. The source material was PBMCs. These receptors were taken from a female donor in good health and CMV-seronegative. CDR3s include the opening cysteine and the closing phenylalanine or tryptophan. Fields, in order: clone size, J gene, D gene, V gene, CDR3 DNA, CDR3 protein. D genes are given only for firm matches. Rows give clone size only sometimes, using once, few, many, or a class for an expanded clone.

abundance: .
j_gene: TRBJ2-1
d_gene: .
v_gene: TRBV4-2
CDR3nt: TGTGCCAGCAGCCAAGGCTCCGGGACTTCTTCCCACAATGAGCAGTTCTTC
CDR3aa: CASSQGSGTSSHNEQFF

abundance: .
j_gene: TRBJ1-1
d_gene: .
v_gene: TRBV7-8
CDR3nt: TGTGCCAGCAGCTTGGCGGCGGGGGCCCCTGAAGCTTTCTTT
CDR3aa: CASSLAAGAPEAFF

abundance: .
j_gene: TRBJ1-5
d_gene: TRBD1
v_gene: TRBV28
CDR3nt: TGTGCCAGCATGAAGGGGGCTCGTGGCAATCAGCCCCAGCATTTT
CDR3aa: CASMKGARGNQPQHF

abundance: .
j_gene: TRBJ2-6
d_gene: .
v_gene: TRBV10-3
CDR3nt: TGTGCCATCAGTACAGGCTCTGGGGCCAACGTCCTGACTTTC
CDR3aa: CAISTGSGANVLTF

abundance: .
j_gene: TRBJ1-5
d_gene: TRBD1
v_gene: TRBV19
CDR3nt: TGTGCCAGTAGCGGACAGGGGAGAGGGAGCAATCAGCCCCAGCATTTT
CDR3aa: CASSGQGRGSNQPQHF

abundance: .
j_gene: TRBJ2-7
d_gene: .
v_gene: TRBV27
CDR3nt: TGTGCCAGCGGTCGCAGGGATATAGCCTACGAGCAGTACTTC
CDR3aa: CASGRRDIAYEQYF

abundance: .
j_gene: TRBJ2-2
d_gene: .
v_gene: TRBV4-1
CDR3nt: TGCGCCAGCAGCCAGAGCGGAGGGGACACCGGGGAGCTGTTTTTT
CDR3aa: CASSQSGGDTGELFF

abundance: .
j_gene: TRBJ1-1
d_gene: .
v_gene: TRBV4-1
CDR3nt: TGCGCCAGCAGCCAAGATGAGGCGGGAAAGAACACTGAAGCTTTCTTT
CDR3aa: CASSQDEAGKNTEAFF

abundance: once
j_gene: TRBJ2-3
d_gene: TRBD2
v_gene: TRBV2
CDR3nt: TGTGCCAGCAGTGCTCTAGCGGGACAGAGTACAGATACGCAGTATTTT
CDR3aa: CASSALAGQSTDTQYF

abundance: .
j_gene: TRBJ1-5
d_gene: TRBD1
v_gene: TRBV29-1
CDR3nt: TGCAGCGTCGGACAGGTTAATCAGCCCCAGCATTTT
CDR3aa: CSVGQVNQPQHF

abundance: .
j_gene: TRBJ1-5
d_gene: .
v_gene: TRBV5-1
CDR3nt: TGCGCCAGCAGCTGGCAGGGGCAAAGGGGTCAGCCCCAGCATTTT
CDR3aa: CASSWQGQRGQPQHF

abundance: .
j_gene: TRBJ2-5
d_gene: TRBD1
v_gene: TRBV29-1
CDR3nt: TGCAGCGTTGAGGGACAGATGAGGCAAGAGACCCAGTACTTC
CDR3aa: CSVEGQMRQETQYF

abundance: .
j_gene: TRBJ2-6
d_gene: .
v_gene: TRBV27
CDR3nt: TGTGCCAGCAGTTTCCCCCCCGGGGTTGGGGCCAACGTCCTGACTTTC
CDR3aa: CASSFPPGVGANVLTF

abundance: .
j_gene: TRBJ2-5
d_gene: TRBD1
v_gene: TRBV28
CDR3nt: TGTGCCAGCAGTCCCCAGGGACAGGGGGCGCGGAAAGAGACCCAGTACTTC
CDR3aa: CASSPQGQGARKETQYF

abundance: .
j_gene: TRBJ2-7
d_gene: TRBD2
v_gene: TRBV6-1
CDR3nt: TGTGCCAGCAGTCTAGCGGGGTACTACGAGCAGTACTTC
CDR3aa: CASSLAGYYEQYF

abundance: .
j_gene: TRBJ1-1
d_gene: TRBD1
v_gene: TRBV30
CDR3nt: TGTGCCTGGAGTTCCTCACAGGGGCTGAAGAGCACTGAAGCTTTCTTT
CDR3aa: CAWSSSQGLKSTEAFF

abundance: many
j_gene: TRBJ2-1
d_gene: .
v_gene: TRBV19
CDR3nt: TGTGCCAGTAGTAGGAACGGGGAAACCCACAATGAGCAGTTCTTC
CDR3aa: CASSRNGETHNEQFF

abundance: .
j_gene: TRBJ2-1
d_gene: TRBD2
v_gene: TRBV27
CDR3nt: TGTGCCAGCAGACGGCTAGCGGGAGGCAATGAGCAGTTCTTC
CDR3aa: CASRRLAGGNEQFF

abundance: .
j_gene: TRBJ2-5
d_gene: TRBD2
v_gene: TRBV6-6
CDR3nt: TGTGCCAGCAGTCCCGGGACTAGCGGACCCCAAGAGACCCAGTACTTC
CDR3aa: CASSPGTSGPQETQYF

abundance: .
j_gene: TRBJ2-5
d_gene: .
v_gene: TRBV7-3
CDR3nt: TGTGCCAGCAGCTTATTCCCGGGGGGCGAGACCCAGTACTTC
CDR3aa: CASSLFPGGETQYF

abundance: many
j_gene: TRBJ1-2
d_gene: .
v_gene: TRBV5-6
CDR3nt: TGTGCCAGCAGCTCCCTCGAGTTAGGAGGTGGCTACACCTTC
CDR3aa: CASSSLELGGGYTF

abundance: .
j_gene: TRBJ2-1
d_gene: TRBD2
v_gene: TRBV7-2
CDR3nt: TGTGCCAGCAGTCCCCCCGGGGGGAGGTACAATGAGCAGTTCTTC
CDR3aa: CASSPPGGRYNEQFF